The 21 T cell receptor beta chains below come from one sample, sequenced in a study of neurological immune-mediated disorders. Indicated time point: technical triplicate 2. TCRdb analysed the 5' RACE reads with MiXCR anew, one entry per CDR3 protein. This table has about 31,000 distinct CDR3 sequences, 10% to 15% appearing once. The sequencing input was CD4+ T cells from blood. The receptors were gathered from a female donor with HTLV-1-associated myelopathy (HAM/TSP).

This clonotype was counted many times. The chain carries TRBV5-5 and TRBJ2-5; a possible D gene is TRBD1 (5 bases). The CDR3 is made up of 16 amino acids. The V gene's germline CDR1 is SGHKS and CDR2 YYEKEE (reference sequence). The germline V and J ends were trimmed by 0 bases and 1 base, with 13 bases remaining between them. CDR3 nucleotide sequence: TGTGCCAGCAGCTTGGCGCCCAGACAGCTCCAAGAGACCCAGTACTTC. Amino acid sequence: CASSLAPRQLQETQYF.

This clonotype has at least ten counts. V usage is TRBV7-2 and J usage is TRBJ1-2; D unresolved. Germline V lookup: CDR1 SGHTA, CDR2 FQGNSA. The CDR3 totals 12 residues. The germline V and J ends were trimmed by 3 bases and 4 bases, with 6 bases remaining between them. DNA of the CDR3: TGTGCCAGCAGCTTCCCCGGCTATGGCTACACCTTC. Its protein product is CASSFPGYGYTF.

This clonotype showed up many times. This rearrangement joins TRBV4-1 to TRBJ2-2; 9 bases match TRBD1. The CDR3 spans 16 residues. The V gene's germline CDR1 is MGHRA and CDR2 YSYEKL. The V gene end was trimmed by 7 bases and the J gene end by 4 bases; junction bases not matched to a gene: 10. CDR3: CASTPTGQGSTGELFF. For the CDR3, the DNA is TGCGCCAGCACCCCAACCGGACAGGGGAGCACCGGGGAGCTGTTTTTT.

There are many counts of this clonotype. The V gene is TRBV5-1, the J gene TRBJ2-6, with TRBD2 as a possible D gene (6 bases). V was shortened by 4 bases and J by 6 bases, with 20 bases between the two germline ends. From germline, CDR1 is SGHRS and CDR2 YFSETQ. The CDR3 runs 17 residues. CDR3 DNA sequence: TGCGCCAGCAGCCCTGGGACTTCTCCCGGGATGGCCAACGTCCTGACTTTC. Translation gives CASSPGTSPGMANVLTF.

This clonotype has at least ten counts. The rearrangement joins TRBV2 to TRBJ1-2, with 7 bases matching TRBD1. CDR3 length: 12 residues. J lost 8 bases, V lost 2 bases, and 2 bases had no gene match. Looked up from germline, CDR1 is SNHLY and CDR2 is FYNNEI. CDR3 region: CASSETGEGYTF. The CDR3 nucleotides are TGTGCCAGCAGTGAAACAGGGGAAGGCTACACCTTC.

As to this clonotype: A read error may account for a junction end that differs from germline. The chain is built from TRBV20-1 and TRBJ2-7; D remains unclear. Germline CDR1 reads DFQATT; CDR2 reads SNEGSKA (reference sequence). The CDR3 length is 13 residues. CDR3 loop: CSALCPASYEQYF. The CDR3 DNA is TGTAGTGCCCTGTGCCCGGCATCCTACGAGCAGTACTTC.

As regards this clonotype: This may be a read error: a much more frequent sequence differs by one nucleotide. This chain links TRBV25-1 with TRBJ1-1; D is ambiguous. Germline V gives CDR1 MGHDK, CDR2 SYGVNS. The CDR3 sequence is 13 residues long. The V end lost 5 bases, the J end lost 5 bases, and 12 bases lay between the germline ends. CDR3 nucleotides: TGTGCCAGCAGTCAGGCCCCTGTGACTGAAGCTTTCTTT. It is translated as CASSQAPVTEAFF. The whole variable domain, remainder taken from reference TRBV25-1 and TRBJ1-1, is EADIYQTPRYLVIGTGKKITLECSQTMGHDKMYWYQQDPGMELHLIHYSYGVNSTEKGDLSSESTVSRIRTEHFPLTLESARPSHTSQYLCASSQAPVTEAFFGQGTRLTVV.

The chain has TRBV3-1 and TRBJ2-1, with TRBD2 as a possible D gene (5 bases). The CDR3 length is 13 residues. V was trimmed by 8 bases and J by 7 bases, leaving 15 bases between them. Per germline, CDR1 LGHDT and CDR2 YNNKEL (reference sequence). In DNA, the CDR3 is TGTGCCAGCCTTCGGGGAAGAGGGAATGAGCAGTTCTTC. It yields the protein CASLRGRGNEQFF.

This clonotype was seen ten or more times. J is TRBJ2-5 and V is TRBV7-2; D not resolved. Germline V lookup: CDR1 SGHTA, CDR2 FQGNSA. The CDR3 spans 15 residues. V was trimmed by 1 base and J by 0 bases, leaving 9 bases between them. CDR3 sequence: CASSLGLGNQETQYF. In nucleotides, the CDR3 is TGTGCCAGCAGCTTAGGGCTGGGTAACCAAGAGACCCAGTACTTC.

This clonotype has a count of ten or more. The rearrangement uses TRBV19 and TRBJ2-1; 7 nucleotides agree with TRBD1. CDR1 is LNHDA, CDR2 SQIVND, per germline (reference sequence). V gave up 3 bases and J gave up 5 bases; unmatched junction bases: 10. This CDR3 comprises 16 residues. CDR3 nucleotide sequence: TGTGCCAGTAGTATCCCCCCTTGGACAGGAAACAATGAGCAGTTCTTC. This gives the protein CASSIPPWTGNNEQFF.

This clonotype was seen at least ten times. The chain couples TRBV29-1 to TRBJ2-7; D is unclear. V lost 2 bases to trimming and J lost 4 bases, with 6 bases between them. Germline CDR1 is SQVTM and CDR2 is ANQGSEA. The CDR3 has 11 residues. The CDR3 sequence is CSVEREYEQYF. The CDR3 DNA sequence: TGCAGCGTTGAAAGGGAATACGAGCAGTACTTC.

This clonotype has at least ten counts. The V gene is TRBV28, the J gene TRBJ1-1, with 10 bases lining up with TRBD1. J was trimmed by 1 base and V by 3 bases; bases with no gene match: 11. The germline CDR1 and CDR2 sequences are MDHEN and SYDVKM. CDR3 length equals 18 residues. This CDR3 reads CASSFLHLRDRGNTEAFF. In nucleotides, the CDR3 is TGTGCCAGCAGTTTCCTCCATTTGCGGGACAGGGGGAACACTGAAGCTTTCTTT.

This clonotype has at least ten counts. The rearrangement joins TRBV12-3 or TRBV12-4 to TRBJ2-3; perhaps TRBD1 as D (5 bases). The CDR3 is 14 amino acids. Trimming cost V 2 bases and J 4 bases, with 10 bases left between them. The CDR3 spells CASSLSGLADTQYF. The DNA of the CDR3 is TGTGCCAGCAGTTTATCAGGGTTGGCAGATACGCAGTATTTT.

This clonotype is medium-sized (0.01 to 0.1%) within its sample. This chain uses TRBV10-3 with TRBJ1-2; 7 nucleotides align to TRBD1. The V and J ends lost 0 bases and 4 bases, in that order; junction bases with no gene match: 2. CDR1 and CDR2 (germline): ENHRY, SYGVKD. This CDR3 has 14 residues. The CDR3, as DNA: TGTGCCATCAGTGAGTCGACAGGGCCCTATGGCTACACCTTC. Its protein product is CAISESTGPYGYTF.

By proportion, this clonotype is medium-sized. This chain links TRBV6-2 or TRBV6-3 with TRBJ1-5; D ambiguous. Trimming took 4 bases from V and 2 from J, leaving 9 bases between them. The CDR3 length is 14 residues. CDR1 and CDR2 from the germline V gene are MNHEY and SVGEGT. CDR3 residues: CASSFLLGNQPQHF. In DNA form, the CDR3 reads TGTGCCAGCAGTTTCCTCCTAGGCAATCAGCCCCAGCATTTT.

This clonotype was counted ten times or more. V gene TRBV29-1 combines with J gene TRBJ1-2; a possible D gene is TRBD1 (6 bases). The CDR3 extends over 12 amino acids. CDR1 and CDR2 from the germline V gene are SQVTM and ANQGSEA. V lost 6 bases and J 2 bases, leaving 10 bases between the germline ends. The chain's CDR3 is CSVEGVNYGYTF. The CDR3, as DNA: TGCAGCGTGGAGGGGGTCAACTATGGCTACACCTTC.

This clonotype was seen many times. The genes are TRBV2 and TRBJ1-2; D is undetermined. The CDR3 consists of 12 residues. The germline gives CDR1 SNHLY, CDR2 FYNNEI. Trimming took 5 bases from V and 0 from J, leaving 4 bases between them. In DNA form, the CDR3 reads TGTGCCAGCAGTCTTACTAACTATGGCTACACCTTC. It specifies CASSLTNYGYTF. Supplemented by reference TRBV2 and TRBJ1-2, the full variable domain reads EPEVTQTPSHQVTQMGQEVILRCVPISNHLYFYWYRQILGQKVEFLVSFYNNEISEKSEIFDDQFSVERPDGSNFTLKIRSTKLEDSAMYFCASSLTNYGYTFGSGTRLTVV.

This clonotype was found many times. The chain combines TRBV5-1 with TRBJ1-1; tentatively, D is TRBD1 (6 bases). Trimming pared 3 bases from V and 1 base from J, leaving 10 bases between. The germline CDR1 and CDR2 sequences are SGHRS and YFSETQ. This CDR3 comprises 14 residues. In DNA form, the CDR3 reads TGCGCCAGCAGCTCGGACAGAGGGAACACTGAAGCTTTCTTT. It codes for CASSSDRGNTEAFF.

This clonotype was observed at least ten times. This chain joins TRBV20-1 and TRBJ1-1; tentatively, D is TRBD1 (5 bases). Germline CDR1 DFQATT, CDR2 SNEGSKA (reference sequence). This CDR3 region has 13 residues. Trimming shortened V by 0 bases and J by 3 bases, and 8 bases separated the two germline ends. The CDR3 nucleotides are TGCAGTGCTAGAGATATCAGGGACACTGAAGCTTTCTTT. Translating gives CSARDIRDTEAFF.

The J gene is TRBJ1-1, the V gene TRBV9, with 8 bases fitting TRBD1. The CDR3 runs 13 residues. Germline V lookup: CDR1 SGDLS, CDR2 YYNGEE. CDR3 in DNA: TGTGAAAGCAGCGGGCGACAGGGGACTGAAGCTTTCTTT. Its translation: CESSGRQGTEAFF. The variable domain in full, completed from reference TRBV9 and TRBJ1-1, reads DSGVTQTPKHLITATGQRVTLRCSPRSGDLSVYWYQQSLDQGLQFLIQYYNGEERAKGNILERFSAQQFPDLHSELNLSSLELGDSALYFCESSGRQGTEAFFGQGTRLTVV.

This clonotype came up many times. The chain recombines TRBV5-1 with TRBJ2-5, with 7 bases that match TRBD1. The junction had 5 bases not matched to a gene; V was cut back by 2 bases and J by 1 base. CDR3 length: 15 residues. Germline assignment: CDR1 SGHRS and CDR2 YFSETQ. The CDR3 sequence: CASSLDRALQETQYF. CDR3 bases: TGCGCCAGCAGCTTAGACAGGGCCCTCCAAGAGACCCAGTACTTC.